The 28 T cell receptor beta chains below come from one sample, sequenced in a study of CD4 T cells in relation to SARS-CoV-2 and coronaviruses. Their antigens remain unidentified. CD4+ T cells from unexposed donors were obtained before the COVID-19 pandemic (2011-2018). After ten to eleven days of culture, CD4+ T cells were isolated. Clones were sequenced by immunoSEQ multiplex PCR, and TCRdb holds only the in-frame ones, with some missing. Among 13,000 or so clones, 69% were seen once, and the ten largest hold under 9%. Sequenced input: CD4+ T cells from PBMCs, cultured in vitro. Receptors were obtained from a human donor in good health.

The J gene is TRBJ2-1, the V gene TRBV11-2; 8 bases are shared with TRBD2. Germline CDR1 and CDR2: SGHAT and FQNNGV. J lost 6 bases, V lost 3 bases, and 7 bases had no gene match. This CDR3 is built from 15 residues. CDR3 loop: CASSLGGRPANEQFF. The CDR3 DNA sequence: TGTGCCAGCAGCTTGGGCGGGAGGCCCGCCAATGAGCAGTTCTTC.

The sample holds one count of this clone. This chain connects TRBV7-3 to TRBJ2-7; the match to TRBD2 covers 10 bases. Germline V gene lookup returns CDR1 SGHTA and CDR2 FQGTGA. CDR3 length: 15 amino acids. With 3 bases clipped from V and 5 bases from J, the junction kept 7 bases outside the gene matches. CDR3 nucleotide sequence: TGTGCCAGCAGCTTCCGGGGGCTAGCGGGAGACGAGCAGTACTTC. It codes for CASSFRGLAGDEQYF.

The J gene is TRBJ2-7, the V gene TRBV29-1, with D tentatively TRBD1 (5 bases). Trimming took off 0 bases at V and 6 bases at J, with 9 bases between the two ends. There are 12 residues in the CDR3. Germline V gives CDR1 SQVTM, CDR2 ANQGSEA. The DNA of the CDR3 is TGCAGCGTTGAAGACAGGGCACTCGAGCAGTACTTC. Its translation is CSVEDRALEQYF.

The chain couples TRBV28 to TRBJ2-4, with D possibly being TRBD2 (6 bases). With 5 bases removed from V and 5 bases from J, the gap between germline ends came to 16 bases. Germline values: CDR1 MDHEN, CDR2 SYDVKM. There are 15 residues in the CDR3. The CDR3 region has the DNA TGTGCCAGCAGTCAACTAGCCGAAACGGAAAACATTCAGTACTTC. It encodes CASSQLAETENIQYF.

The CDR3 DNA is TGCGCCAGCAGCTTGAGGCTAGCGGGCTTCCACGAGCAGTACTTC. Translated: CASSLRLAGFHEQYF. This chain joins TRBV5-1 and TRBJ2-7; 8 bases are a match to TRBD2. The CDR3 runs 15 residues. The J segment lost 5 bases and the V segment lost 1 base, leaving 8 bases of the junction unmatched. The germline CDR1 and CDR2 sequences are SGHRS and YFSETQ.

The chain links TRBV7-9 to TRBJ2-7; 10 nucleotides line up with TRBD1. CDR1 is SEHNR, CDR2 FQNEAQ, per germline (reference sequence). The CDR3 sequence is 15 residues long. V gave up 7 bases and J gave up 2 bases; unmatched junction bases: 8. The CDR3, as DNA: TGTGCCAGCACCTCCCCGGGACAGGGGACCTACGAGCAGTACTTC. Translation gives CASTSPGQGTYEQYF.

This clone occurred a few times. The chain uses TRBV2 and TRBJ2-2, with a possible D match to TRBD2 (6 bases). Per germline, CDR1 SNHLY and CDR2 FYNNEI. CDR3 length equals 16 residues. Trimming took off 5 bases at V and 1 base at J, with 14 bases between the two ends. For the CDR3, the DNA is TGTGCCAGCAGTCAAACCGGGACTCGGAACACCGGGGAGCTGTTTTTT. It specifies CASSQTGTRNTGELFF. The full variable domain, in which reference TRBV2 and TRBJ2-2 provide the parts outside the CDR3, is EPEVTQTPSHQVTQMGQEVILRCVPISNHLYFYWYRQILGQKVEFLVSFYNNEISEKSEIFDDQFSVERPDGSNFTLKIRSTKLEDSAMYFCASSQTGTRNTGELFFGEGSRLTVL.

This clone occurred once. The chain has TRBV20-1 and TRBJ2-3, with D maybe TRBD2 (5 bases). The CDR3 runs 14 residues. V was shortened by 3 bases and J by 2 bases, with 12 bases between the two germline ends. Looked up from germline, CDR1 is DFQATT and CDR2 is SNEGSKA (reference sequence). CDR3 coding DNA: TGCAGTGCTAGTCCCCCGGACTCCACAGATACGCAGTATTTT. Amino acids: CSASPPDSTDTQYF.

The V gene is TRBV7-2, the J gene TRBJ1-6, with no clear D. Trimming removed 2 bases at V and 6 bases at J, with 11 bases between. This CDR3 has 15 amino acids. Germline V gives CDR1 SGHTA, CDR2 FQGNSA. The CDR3 region has the DNA TGTGCCAGCAGCTTAACTTTGAGGGCTAATTCACCCCTCCACTTT. Its translation is CASSLTLRANSPLHF.

This clone was seen a few times. The CDR3 DNA sequence: TGTGCCAGCAGCCGACGGACGGGGGGTGATACGCAGTATTTT. Translating it yields CASSRRTGGDTQYF. The chain couples TRBV3-1 (or the pseudogene TRBV3-2) to TRBJ2-3; TRBD2 matches at 7 bases. With V trimmed by 4 bases and J by 6 bases, 7 bases remained unmatched. In germline, CDR1 is LGHDT, CDR2 YNNKEL (reference sequence). CDR3 length: 14 amino acids.

This chain uses TRBV6-5 with TRBJ2-3; 10 bases line up with TRBD2. CDR3 length equals 15 residues. The V and J ends lost 8 bases and 2 bases, in that order; junction bases with no gene match: 7. Germline loops: CDR1 MNHEY, CDR2 SVGAGI. The DNA of the CDR3 is TGTGCCAGCTTGGCTAGCGGGAGAGTCACAGATACGCAGTATTTT. It is translated as CASLASGRVTDTQYF.

The V gene is TRBV12-3 or TRBV12-4, the J gene TRBJ1-1; D gene uncertain. Trimming took off 5 bases at V and 0 bases at J, with 7 bases between the two ends. The CDR3 has 13 residues. In nucleotides, the CDR3 is TGTGCCAGCAGTCGGACCGTGAACACTGAAGCTTTCTTT. As protein: CASSRTVNTEAFF.

The rearrangement uses TRBV5-1 and TRBJ1-1; possible D gene TRBD1, 6 bases. The germline gives CDR1 SGHRS, CDR2 YFSETQ. V was shortened by 2 bases and J by 8 bases, with 13 bases between the two germline ends. This CDR3 has 13 residues. CDR3 sequence (DNA): TGCGCCAGCAGCTTAAACAGGGAATTAGAAGCTTTCTTT. Residues: CASSLNRELEAFF.

The gene calls are TRBV27 and TRBJ2-1; 11 bases match TRBD1. CDR3 length: 14 residues. Germline values: CDR1 MNHEY, CDR2 SMNVEV (reference sequence). Losses at the gene ends were 6 bases for V and 8 bases for J; bases not matched to a gene: 6. The CDR3 bases are TGTGCCAGCAGACGGACAGGGGGCGTCTATGAGCAGTTCTTC. Translation gives CASRRTGGVYEQFF.

V and J are TRBV18 and TRBJ2-7, with TRBD2 matching over 8 bases. CDR1 KGHSH and CDR2 LQKENI come from the germline V gene. This CDR3 has 13 residues. Unmatched junction bases numbered 2, after V lost 3 bases and J lost 4 bases. The CDR3 loop is CASSPGTSYEQYF. CDR3 nucleotide sequence: TGTGCCAGCTCACCCGGGACTAGTTACGAGCAGTACTTC.

The rearrangement joins TRBV5-5 to TRBJ2-7; tentative D call: TRBD1 (5 bases). The CDR3 loop spans 12 amino acids. Trimming took 1 base from V and 7 from J, leaving 9 bases between them. Germline V gene data show CDR1 as SGHKS and CDR2 as YYEKEE (reference sequence). The CDR3 nucleotides are TGTGCCAGCAGCTTGACGGACATGGAGCAGTACTTC. Translation: CASSLTDMEQYF. The whole variable domain, remainder taken from reference TRBV5-5 and TRBJ2-7, is DAGVTQSPTHLIKTRGQQVTLRCSPISGHKSVSWYQQVLGQGPQFIFQYYEKEERGRGNFPDRFSARQFPNYSSELNVNALLLGDSALYLCASSLTDMEQYFGPGTRLTVT.

The rearrangement joins TRBV28 to TRBJ2-7, with D possibly TRBD1 on 6 matching bases. The germline V gene encodes CDR1 MDHEN and CDR2 SYDVKM. This CDR3 is built from 12 residues. Trimming pared 6 bases from V and 3 bases from J, leaving 9 bases between. CDR3 loop: CASSRGYYEQYF. The CDR3 DNA reads TGTGCCAGCAGCAGGGGTTACTACGAGCAGTACTTC. Complete variable domain (other parts from reference TRBV28 and TRBJ2-7): DVKVTQSSRYLVKRTGEKVFLECVQDMDHENMFWYRQDPGLGLRLIYFSYDVKMKEKGDIPEGYSVSREKKERFSLILESASTNQTSMYLCASSRGYYEQYFGPGTRLTVT.

The chain carries TRBV19 and TRBJ2-1, with no clear D. V was pared by 1 base and J by 0 bases, with 16 bases between. The CDR3 has 18 residues. CDR1 LNHDA and CDR2 SQIVND come from the germline V gene (reference sequence). The CDR3 DNA reads as TGTGCCAGTAGTATAGTACCCACCTCGGCTGGCTCCTACAATGAGCAGTTCTTC. Translated: CASSIVPTSAGSYNEQFF.

This clone was seen a few times. The chain's CDR3 is CASSYSTSGKYEQYF. The CDR3 bases are TGTGCCAGCAGTTATTCGACTAGCGGGAAATACGAGCAGTACTTC. This chain links TRBV27 with TRBJ2-7; 11 positions match TRBD2. The junction had 6 bases not matched to a gene; V was cut back by 4 bases and J by 4 bases. From germline, CDR1 is MNHEY and CDR2 SMNVEV (reference sequence). The CDR3 sequence is 15 residues long.

This chain joins TRBV10-3 and TRBJ1-5, with 9 bases matching TRBD1. The CDR3 has 18 amino acids. The germline V gene encodes CDR1 ENHRY and CDR2 SYGVKD. V shed 0 bases, J shed 7 bases, and the junction held 13 bases outside the gene matches. The CDR3 region has the DNA TGTGCCATCAGTGAGTCGAGTGGACCGGGACAGGGAGGACAGCCCCAGCATTTT. Protein sequence: CAISESSGPGQGGQPQHF.

The chain couples TRBV27 to TRBJ1-4; 7 bases agree with TRBD1. The CDR3 length is 16 residues. CDR1 is MNHEY and CDR2 is SMNVEV in the germline V gene (reference sequence). After removal of 5 bases from V and 4 bases from J, the junction contained 10 bases not matched to a gene. CDR3 nucleotide sequence: TGTGCCAGCAGTCCCACGGGACAGAGGTTTAATGAAAAACTGTTTTTT. Its translation is CASSPTGQRFNEKLFF.

V is TRBV10-1 and J is TRBJ1-1; D is ambiguous. The CDR3 is 11 residues long. The V and J ends lost 6 bases and 1 base respectively, with 3 bases between them. CDR1 WNHNN and CDR2 SYGVQD come from the germline V gene (reference sequence). Here the CDR3 reads CASSRNTEAFF. CDR3 DNA: TGCGCCAGCAGCAGGAACACTGAAGCTTTCTTT.

This clone was picked up a small number of times. The chain is built from TRBV25-1 and TRBJ1-2; 12 bases align to TRBD1. The CDR3 is 16 amino acids. The trim removed 2 bases at V and 4 bases at J, leaving 5 bases unmatched. Germline V gene lookup returns CDR1 MGHDK and CDR2 SYGVNS. CDR3 sequence reads: CASSEGGTGGPYGYTF. The CDR3 DNA reads as TGTGCCAGCAGTGAAGGCGGGACAGGGGGCCCCTATGGCTACACCTTC.

The rearrangement joins TRBV3-1 (or the pseudogene TRBV3-2) to TRBJ2-5; weak D call: TRBD2 (5 bases). The CDR3 consists of 14 residues. The germline CDR1 and CDR2 sequences are LGHDT and YNNKEL (reference sequence). V shed 0 bases and J shed 9 bases, with 14 bases lying between them. This CDR3 is CASSQEGASGAQYF. The CDR3 region has the DNA TGTGCCAGCAGCCAAGAGGGCGCCTCCGGGGCCCAGTACTTC.

The genes are TRBV11-3 and TRBJ2-1; D perhaps matches TRBD1 (5 bases). Per the germline V gene, CDR1 is SGHNT and CDR2 is YENEEA. Trimming took 5 bases from V and 4 from J, leaving 15 bases between them. The CDR3 runs 15 residues. The CDR3 protein is CASSPGSTVYNEQFF. CDR3 nucleotides: TGTGCCAGCAGCCCAGGTTCGACAGTATACAATGAGCAGTTCTTC. Filled out from reference TRBV11-3 and TRBJ2-1, the complete variable domain reads EAGVVQSPRYKIIEKKQPVAFWCNPISGHNTLYWYLQNLGQGPELLIRYENEEAVDDSQLPKDRFSAERLKGVDSTLKIQPAELGDSAVYLCASSPGSTVYNEQFFGPGTRLTVL.

The chain uses TRBV5-1 and TRBJ1-1, with a tentative D call TRBD1 (5 bases). CDR3 length: 17 amino acids. The V end lost 0 bases, the J end lost 6 bases, and 21 bases lay between the germline ends. Germline V gives CDR1 SGHRS, CDR2 YFSETQ. As DNA, the CDR3 is TGCGCCAGCAGCTTGGGGACCCTTGGGACGGTGGGCTCTGAAGCTTTCTTT. Its protein is CASSLGTLGTVGSEAFF. Filled out from reference TRBV5-1 and TRBJ1-1, the complete variable domain reads KAGVTQTPRYLIKTRGQQVTLSCSPISGHRSVSWYQQTPGQGLQFLFEYFSETQRNKGNFPGRFSGRQFSNSRSEMNVSTLELGDSALYLCASSLGTLGTVGSEAFFGQGTRLTVV.

This clone was counted once. The J gene is TRBJ1-1, the V gene TRBV30, with a tentative D call TRBD1 (5 bases). This CDR3 comprises 15 residues. From germline, CDR1 is GTSNPN and CDR2 SVGIG (reference sequence). Trimming took 3 bases from V and 2 from J, leaving 16 bases between them. The DNA of the CDR3 is TGTGCCTGGAGATTACGGGACTTCCGAAACACTGAAGCTTTCTTT. It specifies CAWRLRDFRNTEAFF.

The V gene is TRBV28, the J gene TRBJ1-5; D not certain. The V and J ends lost 8 bases and 9 bases respectively, with 20 bases between them. The CDR3 totals 14 residues. From germline, CDR1 is MDHEN and CDR2 SYDVKM. The chain's CDR3 is CASARSAGLGPQHF. As DNA, the CDR3 is TGTGCCAGCGCCCGTTCGGCGGGCCTAGGGCCCCAGCATTTT. Filled out from reference TRBV28 and TRBJ1-5, the complete variable domain reads DVKVTQSSRYLVKRTGEKVFLECVQDMDHENMFWYRQDPGLGLRLIYFSYDVKMKEKGDIPEGYSVSREKKERFSLILESASTNQTSMYLCASARSAGLGPQHFGDGTRLSIL.